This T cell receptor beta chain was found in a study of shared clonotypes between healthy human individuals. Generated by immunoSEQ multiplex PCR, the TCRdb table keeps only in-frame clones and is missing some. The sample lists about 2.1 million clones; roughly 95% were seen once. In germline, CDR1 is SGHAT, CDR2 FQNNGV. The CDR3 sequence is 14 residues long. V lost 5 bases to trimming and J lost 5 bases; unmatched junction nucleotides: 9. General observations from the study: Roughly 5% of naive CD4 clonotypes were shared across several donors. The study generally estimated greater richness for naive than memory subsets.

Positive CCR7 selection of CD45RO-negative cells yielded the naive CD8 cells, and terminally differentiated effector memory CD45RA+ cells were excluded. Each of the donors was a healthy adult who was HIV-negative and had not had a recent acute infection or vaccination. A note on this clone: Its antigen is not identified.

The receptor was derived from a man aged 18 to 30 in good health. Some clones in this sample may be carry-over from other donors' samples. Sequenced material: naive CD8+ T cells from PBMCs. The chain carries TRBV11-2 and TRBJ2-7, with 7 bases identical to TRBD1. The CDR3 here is CASSARQGVNEQYF. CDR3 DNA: TGTGCCAGCAGCGCGCGACAGGGTGTCAACGAGCAGTACTTC.